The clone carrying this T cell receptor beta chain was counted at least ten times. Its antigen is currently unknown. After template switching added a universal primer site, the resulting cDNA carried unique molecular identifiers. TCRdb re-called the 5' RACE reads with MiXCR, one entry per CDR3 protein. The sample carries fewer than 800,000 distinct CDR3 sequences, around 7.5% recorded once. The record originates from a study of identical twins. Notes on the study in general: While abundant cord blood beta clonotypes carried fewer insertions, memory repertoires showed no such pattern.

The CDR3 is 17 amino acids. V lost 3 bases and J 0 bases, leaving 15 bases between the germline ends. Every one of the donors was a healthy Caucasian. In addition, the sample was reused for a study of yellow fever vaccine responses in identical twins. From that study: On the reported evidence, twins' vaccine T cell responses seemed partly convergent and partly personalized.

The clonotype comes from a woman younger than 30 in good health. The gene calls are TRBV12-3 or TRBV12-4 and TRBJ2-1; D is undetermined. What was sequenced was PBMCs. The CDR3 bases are TGTGCCAGCAGTTTGTCCCCGGCTCCGGGCTCCTACAATGAGCAGTTCTTC. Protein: CASSLSPAPGSYNEQFF.